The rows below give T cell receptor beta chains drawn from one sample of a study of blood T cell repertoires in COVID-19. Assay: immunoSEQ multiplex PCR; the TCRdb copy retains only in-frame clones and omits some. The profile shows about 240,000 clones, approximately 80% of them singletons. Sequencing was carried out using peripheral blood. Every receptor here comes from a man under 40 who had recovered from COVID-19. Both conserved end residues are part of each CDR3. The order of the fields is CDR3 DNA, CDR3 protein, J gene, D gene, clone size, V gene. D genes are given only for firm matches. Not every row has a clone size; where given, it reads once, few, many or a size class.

TGTGCCAGCAGTTACTCTTTTAATAGTGGTGACCTCCACTTT	CASSYSFNSGDLHF	TRBJ1-6	-	-	TRBV6-5
TGTGCCAGCTTTTCAGGCGAGCTACCGAACACTGAAGCTTTCTTT	CASFSGELPNTEAFF	TRBJ1-1	-	-	TRBV6-5
TGTGCCAGCAGCTCAGGACTAGCGATGTACAATGAGCAGTTCTTC	CASSSGLAMYNEQFF	TRBJ2-1	TRBD2	-	TRBV7-7
TGTGCCAGCAGTCATGGGGGCGAAGCTGATGGCTACACCTTC	CASSHGGEADGYTF	TRBJ1-2	-	-	TRBV28
TGTGCCAGCGCCCAGGGGCGGGAAAAACTGTTTTTT	CASAQGREKLFF	TRBJ1-4	-	-	TRBV7-9
TGTGCCAGCAGTCCCGAGCAATGGGCATATGAGCAGTTCTTC	CASSPEQWAYEQFF	TRBJ2-1	-	-	TRBV27
TGTGCCAGCAGCCCTACTAGCGGGGGCCAAATTCCGACGAACACCGGGGAGCTGTTTTTT	CASSPTSGGQIPTNTGELFF	TRBJ2-2	TRBD2	-	TRBV9
TGCGCCAGCAGTCAAATCATGAACACCGGGGAGCTGTTTTTT	CASSQIMNTGELFF	TRBJ2-2	-	-	TRBV5-1
TGTGCCAGCAGTGAGGCGGTAGAGACCCAGTACTTC	CASSEAVETQYF	TRBJ2-5	-	-	TRBV25-1
TGCAGTGTCTCGGGACAGGGGGCCGGCCAGCCCCAGCATTTT	CSVSGQGAGQPQHF	TRBJ1-5	TRBD1	many	TRBV29-1
TGTGCCAGCAGTCGACAGGGGCACTACGAGCAGTACTTC	CASSRQGHYEQYF	TRBJ2-7	TRBD1	-	TRBV25-1
TGTGCCAGCAGACAAGGGACAGTCTTTACCAAATCCTCTGGAAACACCATATATTTT	CASRQGTVFTKSSGNTIYF	TRBJ1-3	TRBD1	few	TRBV7-9
TGTGCCAGCACCCCGGACTGGAGCTATGGCTACACCTTC	CASTPDWSYGYTF	TRBJ1-2	-	-	TRBV28
TGTGCCAGCAGCACAAACCAGGGCCCTTATGGCTACACCTTC	CASSTNQGPYGYTF	TRBJ1-2	-	-	TRBV11-2
TGTGCCAGCAGTGAACGGGGGGGGACTAGTCAGTTCTTC	CASSERGGTSQFF	TRBJ2-1	TRBD2	-	TRBV2
TGTGCCAGCCGCAGGAAGATGAACACCGGGGAGCTGTTTTTT	CASRRKMNTGELFF	TRBJ2-2	-	few	TRBV5-6
TGTGCCAGCAGCTCGGGACTAGCGGGATCCTACAATGAGCAGTTCTTC	CASSSGLAGSYNEQFF	TRBJ2-1	TRBD2	once	TRBV7-9
TGTGCCAGCAGCCCCGGGACTGCTCGTGGCTACACCTTC	CASSPGTARGYTF	TRBJ1-2	-	-	TRBV5-6
TGTGCCAGCAGTTTATCAGGACTAGCGGGGTCCAAACAAGAGACCCAGTACTTC	CASSLSGLAGSKQETQYF	TRBJ2-5	TRBD2	-	TRBV28
TGTGCCATCAACCCGGGACAGGGCTCCTACGAGCAGTACTTC	CAINPGQGSYEQYF	TRBJ2-7	TRBD1	-	TRBV10-3
TGTGCCAGCAGCTTAGGTCCACAGGACCCCACAGATACGCAGTATTTT	CASSLGPQDPTDTQYF	TRBJ2-3	-	few	TRBV11-1
TGTGCCAGTAGTATGCGCGGGAACACTGAAGCTTTCTTT	CASSMRGNTEAFF	TRBJ1-1	-	-	TRBV19
TGTGCCAGCAGTGAAACCCCAGGGACAGGATATTCTCGCACCGGGGAGCTGTTTTTT	CASSETPGTGYSRTGELFF	TRBJ2-2	TRBD1	-	TRBV6-1
TGTGCCAGCCGGGGGGTTAACTATGGCTACACCTTC	CASRGVNYGYTF	TRBJ1-2	-	-	TRBV12-3/TRBV12-4
TGTGCCAGCAGTTACCGCATTGTCGGCAGGCCCGGGGAGCTGTTTTTT	CASSYRIVGRPGELFF	TRBJ2-2	-	-	TRBV6-5
TGTGCCAGTACCCCTGAGACAGGGGCTTATGGCTACACCTTC	CASTPETGAYGYTF	TRBJ1-2	TRBD1	once	TRBV19
TGTGCCAGCAGTTACGGGGGAGGAGAGACCCAGTACTTC	CASSYGGGETQYF	TRBJ2-5	-	-	TRBV6-6
TGTGCCAGCAGTTCGCGGACAGGGCTTGAAAAACTGTTTTTT	CASSSRTGLEKLFF	TRBJ1-4	TRBD1	-	TRBV28
TGTGCCAGCGGAGACGGGCGAGGGGGAGAAAAACTGTTTTTT	CASGDGRGGEKLFF	TRBJ1-4	-	-	TRBV6-5
TGCGCCAGCACTCCGGGGGACAGTCATGGCTACACCTTC	CASTPGDSHGYTF	TRBJ1-2	TRBD1	-	TRBV5-1
TGTGCCAGCAGCCTCGGACAGGGAAGTTCCTACGAGCAGTACTTC	CASSLGQGSSYEQYF	TRBJ2-7	TRBD1	-	TRBV4-2
TGTGCCAGCAGTCCCGGGACTACGAAAAAGACCCAGTACTTC	CASSPGTTKKTQYF	TRBJ2-5	TRBD2	-	TRBV6-5
TGTGCCACCAGCAGAGACCGGGGGAACACTGAAGCTTTCTTT	CATSRDRGNTEAFF	TRBJ1-1	-	-	TRBV15
TGTGCCACCTCCGGGACAGGGGGACCTTATTATGGCTACACCTTC	CATSGTGGPYYGYTF	TRBJ1-2	TRBD1	-	TRBV7-9
TGTGCCACTTCCGGTGGGGAGAACTATGGCTACACCTTC	CATSGGENYGYTF	TRBJ1-2	-	-	TRBV2
TGTGCCAGTAGTCAGGACTACCGCACAGATACGCAGTATTTT	CASSQDYRTDTQYF	TRBJ2-3	-	-	TRBV19
TGCGCCAGCAGCCATGAGCCGAACGGTGAAAAACTGTTTTTT	CASSHEPNGEKLFF	TRBJ1-4	-	-	TRBV4-1